This TCR beta chain is drawn from a study of blood T cell repertoires in COVID-19. At the level of the study: Donors in the United States, Italy and Spain gave samples during acute or convalescent COVID-19. T cells, B-cell-depleted T cells, or PBMCs provided the cDNA or gDNA that served as material.

Germline V gene data show CDR1 as MNHNY and CDR2 as SVGAGI (reference sequence). The CDR3 runs to 14 residues. Deletions cut 6 bases from V and 4 bases from J, with 10 bases between. In the authors' methods: Amplification from reference gene primers served as the basis for estimated nucleated cell counts. Clones were read by immunoSEQ multiplex PCR, and TCRdb kept only the in-frame ones, dropping some. V and J calls and clone size are copied from that table; D and trimming were computed from the DNA. Among 100,000 to 150,000 clones, roughly 91% were seen once, and the ten largest hold around 19%. The sequenced sample was peripheral blood. The TCR originated in a man aged 50 or older with active or convalescent COVID-19. The J gene is TRBJ1-6, the V gene TRBV6-6; maybe TRBD1 (5 bases). The CDR3 nucleotides read TGTGCCAGCAGCCAGGGCGCATATAATTCACCCCTCCACTTT. Protein sequence: CASSQGAYNSPLHF.